Shown below are 27 T cell receptor beta chains from a single sample sequenced in a study of blood T cells in healthy people across ages. Alongside a J-beta primer mix, a sample-barcoded 5' primer served in a second PCR lasting roughly 7 to 11 cycles. One entry per CDR3 protein, called by TCRdb with MiXCR from the 5' RACE reads. The table records hundreds of thousands of distinct CDR3 sequences, 24% of them present only once. The sample was also reused in another study, on T cells of mothers and their children.

The sample comprised blood. The receptors originated from a boy aged 5-17 years in good health.

This CDR3 is CASSQDPGGRRGYEQYF. Written as DNA, the CDR3 is TGTGCCAGCAGCCAAGATCCAGGAGGGCGCAGGGGCTACGAGCAGTACTTC. The chain uses TRBV4-2 and TRBJ2-7, with D possibly called TRBD1 or TRBD2 (6 bases each). With 0 bases removed from V and 3 bases from J, the gap between germline ends came to 18 bases. The CDR3 spans 17 residues. Germline V gives CDR1 LGHNA, CDR2 YNFKEQ.

The CDR3: CASSLVGRENTEAFF. The CDR3 nucleotides read TGTGCCAGCAGCTTAGTAGGGCGAGAGAACACTGAAGCTTTCTTT. The V and J genes are TRBV11-2 and TRBJ1-1; D is unclear. This CDR3 is built from 15 residues. Germline assignment: CDR1 SGHAT and CDR2 FQNNGV. The V gene lost 1 base and the J gene lost 1 base, with 10 bases spanning the gap. Combining the CDR3 with reference TRBV11-2 and TRBJ1-1 gives the whole variable domain EAGVAQSPRYKIIEKRQSVAFWCNPISGHATLYWYQQILGQGPKLLIQFQNNGVVDDSQLPKDRFSAERLKGVDSTLKIQPAKLEDSAVYLCASSLVGRENTEAFFGQGTRLTVV.

The V call is TRBV7-2, the J call TRBJ2-5; 10 bases agree with TRBD2. The CDR3 extends over 16 amino acids. V shed 0 bases and J 3 bases; nucleotides not matched to a gene: 4. The germline CDR1 and CDR2 sequences are SGHTA and FQGNSA. The CDR3 protein is CASSLAVLAGKETQYF. CDR3 DNA: TGTGCCAGCAGCTTAGCTGTACTAGCGGGGAAAGAGACCCAGTACTTC.

The chain is built from TRBV7-2 and TRBJ1-4, with 9 nucleotides matching TRBD1. After removal of 1 base from V and 8 bases from J, the junction contained 5 bases not matched to a gene. Germline V gene data show CDR1 as SGHTA and CDR2 as FQGNSA. The CDR3 is 15 residues long. The DNA of the CDR3 is TGTGCCAGCAGCTTAGGGGACAGGGACCGGGAAAAACTGTTTTTT. Translating gives CASSLGDRDREKLFF.

The chain carries TRBV5-1 and TRBJ2-5; 8 bases agree with TRBD2. The germline CDR1 and CDR2 sequences are SGHRS and YFSETQ. The V gene end was trimmed by 0 bases and the J gene end by 4 bases; junction bases not matched to a gene: 8. The CDR3 is made up of 16 amino acids. In nucleotides, the CDR3 is TGCGCCAGCAGCTTGGGCATTAGCGGGATCTCAGAGACCCAGTACTTC. The encoded protein is CASSLGISGISETQYF.

This clonotype was seen more than once but under ten times. The genes are TRBV3-1 and TRBJ1-6; no reliable D call. Germline CDR1 reads LGHDT; CDR2 reads YNNKEL (reference sequence). Trimming removed 3 bases at V and 6 bases at J, with 15 bases between. The CDR3 length is 16 residues. CDR3 DNA sequence: TGTGCCAGCAGCCATGCTTTGCGGGCCCGTAATTCACCCCTCCACTTT. Amino acid sequence: CASSHALRARNSPLHF.

J is TRBJ2-5 and V is TRBV4-2; 9 bases are shared with TRBD1. The CDR3 runs 16 residues. Trimming took 0 bases from V and 5 from J; bases not matched to a gene: 7. Per the germline V gene, CDR1 is LGHNA and CDR2 is YNFKEQ. The CDR3 DNA reads as TGTGCCAGCAGCCAAGAGGGGACAGGGACTTTGGAGACCCAGTACTTC. It is translated as CASSQEGTGTLETQYF.

This chain uses TRBV20-1 with TRBJ2-5, with TRBD2 matching over 9 bases. The ends lost 3 bases at V and 5 bases at J; junction bases unmatched: 7. The length of the CDR3 is 14 residues. The germline gives CDR1 DFQATT, CDR2 SNEGSKA (reference sequence). The CDR3 sequence is CSASLAGLGETQYF. CDR3 bases: TGCAGTGCTAGCCTAGCGGGGCTAGGGGAGACCCAGTACTTC.

The chain couples TRBV12-3 or TRBV12-4 to TRBJ2-5; a weak D match, TRBD1 (6 bases). V lost 5 bases and J 2 bases, leaving 12 bases between the germline ends. The CDR3 length is 14 residues. The chain's CDR3 is CASSRTENQETQYF. In DNA form, the CDR3 reads TGTGCCAGCAGTAGGACAGAGAATCAAGAGACCCAGTACTTC.

The chain carries TRBV7-9 and TRBJ2-7; TRBD2 matches at 9 bases. Germline V gene data show CDR1 as SEHNR and CDR2 as FQNEAQ (reference sequence). Unmatched junction bases numbered 3, after V lost 1 base and J lost 2 bases. The CDR3 is 15 amino acids. The CDR3 here is CASSLVPSGTYEQYF. CDR3 sequence (DNA): TGTGCCAGCAGCTTAGTCCCTAGCGGGACCTACGAGCAGTACTTC. The full variable domain, its missing parts supplied by reference TRBV7-9 and TRBJ2-7, is DTGVSQNPRHKITKRGQNVTFRCDPISEHNRLYWYRQTLGQGPEFLTYFQNEAQLEKSRLLSDRFSAERPKGSFSTLEIQRTEQGDSAMYLCASSLVPSGTYEQYFGPGTRLTVT.

This clonotype appeared a few times. This sequence joins TRBV6-6 and TRBJ2-3, with no clear D. CDR1 and CDR2 (germline): MNHNY, SVGAGI (reference sequence). The V and J ends lost 6 bases and 2 bases respectively, with 15 bases between them. The CDR3 sequence is 15 residues long. CDR3 protein: CASSPRAANTDTQYF. For the CDR3, the DNA is TGTGCCAGCAGCCCCCGGGCCGCTAACACAGATACGCAGTATTTT.

This clonotype was recorded at least ten times. The gene calls are TRBV9 and TRBJ1-1; D remains unclear. Looked up from germline, CDR1 is SGDLS and CDR2 is YYNGEE. Trimming stripped 7 bases from V and 1 base from J, with 8 bases between. This CDR3 has 12 amino acids. The CDR3 coding sequence is TGTGCCAGCTCCTCAGGGAACACTGAAGCTTTCTTT. It encodes CASSSGNTEAFF.

CDR3 nucleotides: TGTGCCAGCAGCTTAGTGACCACCAACACTGAAGCTTTCTTT. It encodes CASSLVTTNTEAFF. V gene TRBV7-9 combines with J gene TRBJ1-1, with no clear D. The CDR3 runs to 14 residues. V was shortened by 1 base and J by 2 bases, with 8 bases between the two germline ends. Germline lookup yields CDR1 SEHNR and CDR2 FQNEAQ (reference sequence).

This clonotype was seen a handful of times. The chain combines TRBV28 with TRBJ2-5; 9 bases match TRBD1. The tail of the sequence fits TRBJ2-7 better, so the J call may be wrong. The CDR3 runs 12 residues. Germline V gene lookup returns CDR1 MDHEN and CDR2 SYDVKM. The CDR3 loop is CASRDRDHEQYF. The CDR3 region has the DNA TGTGCCAGCCGGGACAGGGACCACGAGCAGTACTTC.

This clonotype was observed a few times. V gene TRBV4-3 combines with J gene TRBJ2-3, with D possibly being TRBD1 (5 bases). CDR1 and CDR2 from the germline V gene are LGHNA and YSLEER. Trimming removed 0 bases at V and 8 bases at J, with 12 bases between. The CDR3 runs to 14 residues. CDR3: CASSQDRVVGTQYF. Written as DNA, the CDR3 is TGCGCCAGCAGCCAAGACAGGGTAGTAGGTACGCAGTATTTT.

This clonotype was recorded many times. The chain has TRBV29-1 and TRBJ2-1; D might be TRBD1 or TRBD2, each matching 5 bases. Germline V gene lookup returns CDR1 SQVTM and CDR2 ANQGSEA. V lost 3 bases and J lost 0, with 12 bases in between. The CDR3 runs 15 residues. The CDR3 DNA reads TGCAGCGTTGAGGCCGGGACGGACTCCTACAATGAGCAGTTCTTC. Translation gives CSVEAGTDSYNEQFF.

The chain is built from TRBV11-1 and TRBJ2-7; 7 nucleotides match TRBD1. CDR3 length: 14 amino acids. Germline assignment: CDR1 SGHAT and CDR2 FQDESV (reference sequence). With V trimmed by 5 bases and J by 7 bases, 11 bases remained unmatched. The CDR3 DNA reads TGTGCCAGCAGCCATAGGACAGGATCGAGGGAGCAGTACTTC. It specifies CASSHRTGSREQYF.

This clonotype was seen a few times. The chain joins TRBV4-3 to TRBJ2-2; maybe TRBD2 (5 bases). Trimming stripped 0 bases from V and 8 bases from J, with 10 bases between. The germline gives CDR1 LGHNA, CDR2 YSLEER. The CDR3 has 14 residues. CDR3 in DNA: TGCGCCAGCAGCCAAGATCTAGCTTCTGGGGAGCTGTTTTTT. Residues: CASSQDLASGELFF.

The CDR3 here is CSARTLTGYYYEQYF. CDR3 DNA sequence: TGCAGTGCTAGAACTCTTACAGGGTACTACTACGAGCAGTACTTC. The gene calls are TRBV20-1 and TRBJ2-7; D may be TRBD1 (6 bases). V lost 2 bases and J 3 bases, leaving 17 bases between the germline ends. Germline V gene lookup returns CDR1 DFQATT and CDR2 SNEGSKA (reference sequence). This CDR3 is 15 amino acids long.

The V call is TRBV29-1, the J call TRBJ2-1, with 9 bases aligning to TRBD2. Germline loops: CDR1 SQVTM, CDR2 ANQGSEA. CDR3 length: 14 residues. With 4 bases clipped from V and 9 bases from J, the junction kept 10 bases outside the gene matches. The CDR3 protein is CSVGGSSGMTEQFF. As DNA, the CDR3 is TGCAGCGTTGGTGGGTCTAGCGGGATGACTGAGCAGTTCTTC.

CDR3 DNA sequence: TGTGCCAGCAGCGCCCGCGGAGGGCCCGGGGAGCTGTTTTTT. This gives the protein CASSARGGPGELFF. V and J are TRBV13 and TRBJ2-2; a possible D gene is TRBD2 (6 bases). V was shortened by 5 bases and J by 6 bases, with 13 bases between the two germline ends. The CDR3 is made up of 14 amino acids. Germline V lookup: CDR1 PRHDT, CDR2 FYEKMQ (reference sequence).

This clonotype has only a few counts. One end of the junction varies from germline; a read error may be responsible. The chain combines TRBV12-3 or TRBV12-4 with TRBJ2-5, with 7 bases fitting TRBD1. The J call is doubtful: the DNA matches TRBJ2-1 better. This CDR3 contains 15 residues. CDR3 in amino acids: CASILIRGPYNEQFF. In nucleotides, the CDR3 is TGTGCCAGCATTTTAATTAGGGGGCCATACAATGAGCAGTTCTTC.

The chain uses TRBV20-1 and TRBJ2-2; 8 bases match TRBD2. The V gene end was trimmed by 0 bases and the J gene end by 0 bases; junction bases not matched to a gene: 0. The CDR3 is made up of 15 amino acids. The germline V gene has CDR1 DFQATT and CDR2 SNEGSKA (reference sequence). CDR3 sequence reads: CSARDGGANTGELFF. CDR3 bases: TGCAGTGCTAGAGACGGGGGGGCGAACACCGGGGAGCTGTTTTTT.

This chain links TRBV12-3 or TRBV12-4 with TRBJ1-2; D unclear. Trimming removed 5 bases from V and 3 bases from J, with 13 bases in between. The CDR3 is 14 residues long. This chain's CDR3 is CASSACVDYYGYTF. As DNA, the CDR3 is TGTGCCAGCAGTGCCTGCGTGGATTACTATGGCTACACCTTC.

The table lists this clonotype with a few counts. V usage is TRBV7-2 and J usage is TRBJ2-7; the D gene is possibly TRBD2 (5 bases). CDR3 size: 13 residues. The V end lost 0 bases, the J end lost 6 bases, and 9 bases lay between the germline ends. CDR1 is SGHTA, CDR2 FQGNSA, per germline. The CDR3 spells CASSLARAAEQYF. The CDR3 DNA reads TGTGCCAGCAGCTTAGCGCGGGCCGCCGAGCAGTACTTC.

The V call is TRBV20-1, the J call TRBJ1-2; 8 bases are a match to TRBD1. This CDR3 has 16 amino acids. V gave up 5 bases and J gave up 0 bases; unmatched junction bases: 11. Germline lookup yields CDR1 DFQATT and CDR2 SNEGSKA (reference sequence). CDR3 sequence reads: CSAPGTGKRTNYGYTF. The CDR3 region has the DNA TGCAGTGCTCCCGGGACAGGCAAGAGGACTAACTATGGCTACACCTTC.

The chain joins TRBV12-3 or TRBV12-4 to TRBJ2-5; 7 nucleotides match TRBD2. The J call is doubtful: the DNA matches TRBJ2-7 better. There are 13 residues in the CDR3. The CDR3 loop is CASNLGGSYEQYF. CDR3 bases: TGTGCCAGCAACCTGGGGGGGTCCTACGAGCAGTACTTC.